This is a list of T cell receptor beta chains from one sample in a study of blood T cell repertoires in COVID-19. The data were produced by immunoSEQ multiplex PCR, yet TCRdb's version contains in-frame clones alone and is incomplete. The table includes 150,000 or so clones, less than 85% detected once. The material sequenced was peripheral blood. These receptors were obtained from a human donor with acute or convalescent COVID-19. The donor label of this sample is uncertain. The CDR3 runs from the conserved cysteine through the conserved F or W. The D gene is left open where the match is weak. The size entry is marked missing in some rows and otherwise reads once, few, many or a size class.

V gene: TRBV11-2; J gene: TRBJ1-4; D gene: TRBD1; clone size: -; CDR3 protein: CASSFVTGVLATNEKLFF; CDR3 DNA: TGTGCCAGCAGCTTCGTGACAGGGGTACTTGCAACTAATGAAAAACTGTTTTTT
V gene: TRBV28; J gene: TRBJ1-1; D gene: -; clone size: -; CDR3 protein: CASTLGWSTEAFF; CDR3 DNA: TGTGCCAGCACTCTCGGATGGAGCACTGAAGCTTTCTTT
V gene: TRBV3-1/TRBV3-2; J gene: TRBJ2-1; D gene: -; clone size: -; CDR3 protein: CASSLTGRGEQFF; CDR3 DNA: TGTGCCAGCAGCCTAACAGGGAGAGGTGAGCAGTTCTTC
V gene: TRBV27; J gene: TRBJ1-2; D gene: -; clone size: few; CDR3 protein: CASSGETDKFFYGYTF; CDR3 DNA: TGTGCCAGCAGTGGAGAGACAGATAAATTCTTCTATGGCTACACCTTC
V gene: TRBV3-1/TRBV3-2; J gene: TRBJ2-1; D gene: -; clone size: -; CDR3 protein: CASSQPPVNEQFF; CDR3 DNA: TGTGCCAGCAGCCAGCCCCCGGTCAATGAGCAGTTCTTC
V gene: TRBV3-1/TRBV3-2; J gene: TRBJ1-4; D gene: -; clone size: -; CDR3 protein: CASSQDFQAHAKLFF; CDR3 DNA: TGTGCCAGCAGCCAAGATTTCCAGGCCCATGCAAAACTGTTTTTT
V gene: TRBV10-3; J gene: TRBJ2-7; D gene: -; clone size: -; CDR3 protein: CAISESSGFGYEQYF; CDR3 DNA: TGTGCCATCAGTGAGTCCTCAGGGTTCGGGTACGAGCAGTACTTC
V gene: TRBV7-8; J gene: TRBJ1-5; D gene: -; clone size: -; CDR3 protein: CASSLGAALSNQPQHF; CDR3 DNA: TGTGCCAGCAGCTTAGGGGCAGCTCTTAGCAATCAGCCCCAGCATTTT
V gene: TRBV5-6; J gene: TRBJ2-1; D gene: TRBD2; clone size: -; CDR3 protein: CASSFPGLALYEQFF; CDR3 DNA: TGTGCCAGCAGCTTTCCGGGACTAGCTCTCTATGAGCAGTTCTTC
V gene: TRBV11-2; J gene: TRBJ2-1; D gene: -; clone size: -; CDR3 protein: CASRPLVLGLNNEQFF; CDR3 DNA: TGTGCCAGCAGGCCCCTCGTTTTGGGCCTTAACAATGAGCAGTTCTTC
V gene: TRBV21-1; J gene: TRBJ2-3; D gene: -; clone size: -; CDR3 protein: CASSKTERGQGFTDTQYF; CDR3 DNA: TGTGCCAGCAGCAAGACGGAACGGGGACAGGGGTTCACAGATACGCAGTATTTT
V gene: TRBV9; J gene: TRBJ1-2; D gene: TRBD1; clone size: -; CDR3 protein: CASSVAGDRGYGYTF; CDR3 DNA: TGTGCCAGCAGCGTAGCTGGGGACAGAGGCTATGGCTACACCTTC
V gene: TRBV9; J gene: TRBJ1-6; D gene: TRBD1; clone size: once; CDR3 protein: CASSVGDRGNSPLHF; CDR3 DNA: TGTGCCAGCAGCGTAGGGGACAGGGGGAATTCACCCCTCCACTTT
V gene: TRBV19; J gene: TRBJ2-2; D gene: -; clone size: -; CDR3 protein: CASSSSGTRNTGELFF; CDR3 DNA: TGTGCCAGTAGTAGCTCCGGGACAAGGAACACCGGGGAGCTGTTTTTT
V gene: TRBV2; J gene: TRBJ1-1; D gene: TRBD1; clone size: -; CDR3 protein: CASRAWTGRDTEAFF; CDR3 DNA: TGTGCCAGCAGGGCTTGGACAGGGAGGGACACTGAAGCTTTCTTT
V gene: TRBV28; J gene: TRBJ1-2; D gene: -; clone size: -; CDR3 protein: CATNGVGGYGYTF; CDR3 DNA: TGTGCCACCAACGGGGTAGGGGGCTATGGCTACACCTTC
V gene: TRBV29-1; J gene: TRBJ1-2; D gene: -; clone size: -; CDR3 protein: CSVETGEIGDYGYTF; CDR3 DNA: TGCAGCGTTGAAACGGGGGAGATAGGAGACTATGGCTACACCTTC
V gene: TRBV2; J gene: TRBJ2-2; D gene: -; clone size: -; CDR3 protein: CASNFRNTGELFF; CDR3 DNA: TGTGCCAGCAATTTTCGGAACACCGGGGAGCTGTTTTTT
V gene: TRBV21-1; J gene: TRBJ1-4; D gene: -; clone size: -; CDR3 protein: CASTNHREGHEKLFF; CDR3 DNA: TGTGCCAGCACCAATCACAGGGAGGGTCATGAAAAACTGTTTTTT
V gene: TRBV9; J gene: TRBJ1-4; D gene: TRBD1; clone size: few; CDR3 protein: CASSLRQGAREKLFF; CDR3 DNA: TGTGCCAGCAGCCTACGACAGGGGGCAAGAGAAAAACTGTTTTTT
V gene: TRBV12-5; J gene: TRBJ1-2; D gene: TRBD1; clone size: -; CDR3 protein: CASASKPDRDYGYTF; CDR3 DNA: TGTGCTAGTGCCTCGAAACCCGACAGGGACTATGGCTACACCTTC
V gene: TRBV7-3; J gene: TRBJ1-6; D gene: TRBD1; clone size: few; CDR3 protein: CASSLQPTGMNSPLHF; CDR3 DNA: TGTGCCAGCAGCTTACAGCCGACAGGGATGAATTCACCCCTCCACTTT
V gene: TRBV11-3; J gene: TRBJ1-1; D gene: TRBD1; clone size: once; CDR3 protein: CASSLDRLAGGNTEAFF; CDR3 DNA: TGTGCCAGCAGCTTAGATCGTTTGGCAGGGGGTAACACTGAAGCTTTCTTT
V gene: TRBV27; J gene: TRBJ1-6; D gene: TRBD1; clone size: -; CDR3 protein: CASSLLRGQLNSPLHF; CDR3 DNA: TGTGCCAGCAGTTTACTACGGGGACAGCTTAATTCACCCCTCCACTTT
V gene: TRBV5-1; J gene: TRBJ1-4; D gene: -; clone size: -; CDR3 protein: CASSPANRRNEKLFF; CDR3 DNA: TGCGCCAGCAGCCCTGCAAATCGGAGAAATGAAAAACTGTTTTTT
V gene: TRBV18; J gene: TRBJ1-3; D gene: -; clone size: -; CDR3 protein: CASSQTGSGNTIYF; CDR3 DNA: TGTGCCAGCTCCCAAACAGGGTCCGGAAACACCATATATTTT
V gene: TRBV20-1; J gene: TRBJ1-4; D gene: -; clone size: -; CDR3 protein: CSASRGANEKLFF; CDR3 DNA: TGCAGTGCTAGTCGGGGGGCAAATGAAAAACTGTTTTTT
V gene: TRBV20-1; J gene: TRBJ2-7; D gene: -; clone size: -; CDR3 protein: CSAGGTAPLDEQYF; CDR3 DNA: TGCAGTGCTGGTGGGACTGCGCCTTTAGACGAGCAGTACTTC
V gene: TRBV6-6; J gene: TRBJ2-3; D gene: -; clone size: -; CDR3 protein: CASSYLFESTDTQYF; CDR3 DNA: TGTGCCAGCAGTTATCTATTCGAGAGCACAGATACGCAGTATTTT
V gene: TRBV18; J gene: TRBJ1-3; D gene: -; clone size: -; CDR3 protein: CASSQGQIANTIYF; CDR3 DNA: TGTGCCAGCTCCCAGGGACAAATCGCAAACACCATATATTTT
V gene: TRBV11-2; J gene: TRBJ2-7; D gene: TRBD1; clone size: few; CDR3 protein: CASSYSTGVEYEQYF; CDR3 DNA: TGTGCCAGCAGTTACTCGACAGGGGTAGAGTACGAGCAGTACTTC
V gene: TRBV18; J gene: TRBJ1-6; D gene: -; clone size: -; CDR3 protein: CASSPSLLGARSPLHF; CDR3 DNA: TGTGCCAGCTCACCCAGTTTGCTGGGGGCTAGATCACCCCTCCACTTT
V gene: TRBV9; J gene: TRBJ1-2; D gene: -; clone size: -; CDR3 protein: CASSAESRGRANYGYTF; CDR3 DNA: TGTGCCAGCAGCGCGGAGAGCCGAGGCAGGGCTAACTATGGCTACACCTTC
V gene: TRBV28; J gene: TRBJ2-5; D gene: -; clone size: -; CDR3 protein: CASNPDKAVRTQYF; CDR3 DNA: TGTGCCAGCAACCCCGACAAGGCCGTGAGAACCCAGTACTTC
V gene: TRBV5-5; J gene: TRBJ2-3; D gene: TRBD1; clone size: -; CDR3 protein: CASRPYPGQGALDTQYF; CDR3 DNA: TGTGCCAGCAGACCCTACCCGGGACAGGGGGCATTAGATACGCAGTATTTT
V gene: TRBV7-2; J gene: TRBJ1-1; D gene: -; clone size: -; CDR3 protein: CASSKAAGIEAFF; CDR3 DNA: TGTGCCAGCAGCAAGGCGGCGGGGATTGAAGCTTTCTTT
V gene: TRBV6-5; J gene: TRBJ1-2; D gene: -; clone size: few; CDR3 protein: CASSYAGHYGYTF; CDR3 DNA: TGTGCCAGCAGTTATGCAGGGCACTATGGCTACACCTTC